Listed below are T cell receptor beta chains from one sample, sequenced in a study of T-cell memory formation after mild COVID-19. TCRdb independently ran MiXCR on the 5' RACE reads; one entry per CDR3 protein. Among approximately 440,000 distinct CDR3 sequences, 15% to 20% were seen once, and the ten largest hold around 9.2%. Specimen: PBMCs or a T cell subset sorted from them (not recorded which). Receptor source: an adult woman who had mild COVID-19 (a few samples of this study predate the infection). Cell type and time point are not known. Each CDR3 is given without its conserved first and last residue.

V,J,length,CDR3
TRBV30,TRBJ2-5,9,AWSSQETQY
TRBV4-3,TRBJ1-2,11,ASSRGADYGYT
TRBV6-4,TRBJ2-7,13,ASSGERCPSYEQY
TRBV15,TRBJ1-1,13,ATSPEVRGNTEAF
TRBV20-1,TRBJ2-5,12,SARDISSGGTQY
TRBV14,TRBJ1-2,14,ASSSATPLGYYGYT
TRBV6-5,TRBJ1-1,13,AVMPSGTGNTEAF
TRBV21-1,TRBJ2-7,13,ASSKVGQRSYEQY
TRBV4-2,TRBJ1-1,11,ASSQNLGAEAF
TRBV5-6,TRBJ1-6,12,ASSLRDNNSPLH
TRBV27,TRBJ2-1,13,ASSLRGWGYNEQF
TRBV12-3/TRBV12-4,TRBJ2-7,10,ASSKLRAGQY
TRBV7-9,TRBJ1-4,14,ASTLEGGQGTEKLF
TRBV10-3,TRBJ2-7,12,AISEGREAYEQY
TRBV18,TRBJ2-2,12,ASSYDRNTGELF
TRBV9,TRBJ2-2,11,ASSVLPDGELF
TRBV2,TRBJ2-7,12,ASSGGTAAYEQY
TRBV15,TRBJ2-3,14,ATSWTGTGGTDTQY
TRBV12-3/TRBV12-4,TRBJ1-5,12,ASGTGYENQPQH
TRBV7-2,TRBJ1-2,13,ASSTPGTGVDGYT
TRBV30,TRBJ2-5,12,AWSVRDRWETQY
TRBV9,TRBJ1-1,13,ASSVEAGDYTEAF
TRBV19,TRBJ1-1,12,ASRGAAGGLGAF
TRBV28,TRBJ1-3,10,ASRARGNTIY
TRBV2,TRBJ1-2,13,AQPGGRLGNYGYT
TRBV7-2,TRBJ2-1,9,ASSTFQEQF
TRBV5-6,TRBJ1-2,12,ASSSGSVVYGYT
TRBV4-2,TRBJ1-1,11,ASSPQVNTEAF
TRBV6-6,TRBJ2-7,11,ASQQGMPNEQY
TRBV7-8,TRBJ2-1,12,ASSFYAGDPEQF
TRBV6-7,TRBJ2-3,14,ASNPRGTPDTDTQY